This entry lists 9 T cell receptor beta chains sequenced from one sample in a study of response to subunit inactivated influenza vaccine. TCRdb ran MiXCR on the RT-PCR reads and lists one entry per CDR3 protein. The sample has 700,000 to 800,000 distinct CDR3 sequences, 18% seen once. Sample: PBMCs from blood, taken about 5 days after vaccination. All receptors come from a man aged 50 to 59 who received an inactivated influenza vaccine.

J is TRBJ1-1 and V is TRBV6-6; a weak D match, TRBD1 (5 bases). Between the trimmed V and J ends, which lost 6 bases and 7 bases, there was a span of 9 bases. Germline CDR1 MNHNY, CDR2 SVGAGI (reference sequence). The CDR3 contains 11 residues. In nucleotides, the CDR3 is TGTGCCAGCAGGGGGGAAGGTGAAGCTTTCTTT. It specifies CASRGEGEAFF.

The CDR3 bases are TGTGCCAGCAGCTCTCACAGGGGATCGAACACTGAAGCTTTCTTT. It yields the protein CASSSHRGSNTEAFF. The genes are TRBV7-9 and TRBJ1-1; 7 bases align to TRBD1. Losses at the gene ends were 4 bases for V and 1 base for J; bases not matched to a gene: 6. The CDR3 is made up of 15 amino acids. CDR1 is SEHNR and CDR2 is FQNEAQ in the germline V gene (reference sequence). Together with reference TRBV7-9 and TRBJ1-1, the CDR3 gives the full variable domain: DTGVSQNPRHKITKRGQNVTFRCDPISEHNRLYWYRQTLGQGPEFLTYFQNEAQLEKSRLLSDRFSAERPKGSFSTLEIQRTEQGDSAMYLCASSSHRGSNTEAFFGQGTRLTVV.

This clonotype was found a few times. The chain has TRBV20-1 and TRBJ2-4; D is uncertain. Trimming left V 3 bases short and J 0 bases short, with 9 bases between. The CDR3 sequence is 14 residues long. The germline CDR1 and CDR2 sequences are DFQATT and SNEGSKA (reference sequence). CDR3 in amino acids: CSASAAVAKNIQYF. As DNA, the CDR3 is TGCAGTGCTAGCGCTGCGGTAGCCAAAAACATTCAGTACTTC.

This clonotype was counted only a few times. The chain joins TRBV5-1 to TRBJ2-7, with D tentatively TRBD2 (6 bases). This CDR3 region has 13 residues. Trimming removed 3 bases at V and 3 bases at J, with 10 bases between. Germline V gene sequence: CDR1 SGHRS, CDR2 YFSETQ. The CDR3 protein is CASSWNSGYEQYF. In DNA form, the CDR3 reads TGCGCCAGCAGCTGGAATAGCGGCTACGAGCAGTACTTC.

This clonotype was detected only a few times. DNA of the CDR3: TGTGCCAGCAGTTCACGACTAGCGGGACGGGGGGATGAGCAGTTCTTC. Translating gives CASSSRLAGRGDEQFF. The chain combines TRBV12-3 or TRBV12-4 with TRBJ2-1, with TRBD2 matching over 11 bases. The trim removed 4 bases at V and 8 bases at J, leaving 10 bases unmatched. CDR3 length equals 16 residues.

This clonotype was found a few times. This chain uses TRBV20-1 with TRBJ2-2; weak D call: TRBD2 (6 bases). The germline gives CDR1 DFQATT, CDR2 SNEGSKA (reference sequence). Trimming cost V 5 bases and J 2 bases, with 12 bases left between them. The CDR3 covers 14 residues. DNA for the CDR3: TGCAGTGCTCCCCCGGGACTTAACACCGGGGAGCTGTTTTTT. Residues: CSAPPGLNTGELFF.

In this sample, this clonotype turned up many times. The chain combines TRBV27 with TRBJ2-7; 11 bases are a match to TRBD1. The CDR3 length is 14 residues. CDR1 and CDR2 (germline): MNHEY, SMNVEV (reference sequence). The V and J ends lost 10 bases and 2 bases, in that order; junction bases with no gene match: 7. CDR3 coding DNA: TGTGCCACCCGAGGGGGACAGGGGGCCTACGAGCAGTACTTC. Residues: CATRGGQGAYEQYF.

This clonotype showed up just a few times. The V call is TRBV6-2 or TRBV6-3, the J call TRBJ1-5, with D unresolved. Trimming took 0 bases from V and 7 from J, leaving 10 bases between them. The CDR3 runs to 14 residues. The germline V gene has CDR1 MNHEY and CDR2 SVGEGT. The DNA of the CDR3 is TGTGCCAGCAGTTACTCGACGTGGGGACAGCCCCAGCATTTT. Amino acids: CASSYSTWGQPQHF.

This clonotype has more than one count but fewer than ten. The chain is built from TRBV12-3 or TRBV12-4 and TRBJ1-5; possibly TRBD1 for D (5 bases). Trimming removed 1 base from V and 6 bases from J, with 13 bases in between. CDR3 length equals 15 residues. The CDR3 sequence is CASSLEGSRVQPQHF. The CDR3 region has the DNA TGTGCCAGCAGTTTAGAGGGGAGTAGGGTTCAGCCCCAGCATTTT.